These T cell receptor beta chains were read from a single sample in a study of cytomegalovirus exposure and HLA in healthy donors. Profiled with immunoSEQ multiplex PCR; TCRdb holds only in-frame clones, not every one. The data include 65,000 to 95,000 clones; the top ten clones carry 6% to 8%. Material for sequencing was PBMCs. These receptors were taken from a female donor in good health and CMV-seropositive. The CDR3 runs from the conserved cysteine through the conserved F or W. D genes are given only for firm matches. Clone size is stated in some rows and not others, as once, few, many or a class when expanded.

V: TRBV5-1
size: .
J: TRBJ2-3
D: TRBD2
CDR3: CASSWTSGGSTDTQYF
DNA: TGCGCCAGCAGCTGGACCTCGGGGGGTAGCACAGATACGCAGTATTTT

V: TRBV5-1
size: .
J: TRBJ2-3
D: TRBD1
CDR3: CASSSGQGATDTQYF
DNA: TGCGCCAGCAGTTCGGGACAGGGGGCCACAGATACGCAGTATTTT

V: TRBV11-2
size: .
J: TRBJ2-4
D: TRBD1
CDR3: CASSHRDRVGIQYF
DNA: TGTGCCAGCAGCCATCGGGACAGGGTGGGCATTCAGTACTTC

V: TRBV6-1
size: .
J: TRBJ1-2
D: .
CDR3: CASSERFRDSYYGYTF
DNA: TGTGCCAGCAGTGAAAGGTTTCGGGATTCCTACTATGGCTACACCTTC

V: TRBV9
size: .
J: TRBJ2-7
D: .
CDR3: CVSSAGSGSYEQYF
DNA: TGTGTCAGCAGCGCGGGGTCTGGGTCCTACGAGCAGTACTTC

V: TRBV5-1
size: medium-sized
J: TRBJ2-7
D: .
CDR3: CASSLGHRDSKSAEQYF
DNA: TGCGCCAGCAGCTTGGGGCACCGGGACTCAAAATCGGCCGAGCAGTACTTC

V: TRBV5-1
size: .
J: TRBJ2-3
D: TRBD1
CDR3: CASSLGTGGTDTQYF
DNA: TGCGCCAGCAGCTTGGGGACAGGGGGCACAGATACGCAGTATTTT

V: TRBV7-2
size: .
J: TRBJ2-7
D: .
CDR3: CASSLGGALSRQYF
DNA: TGTGCCAGCAGCTTAGGCGGGGCGCTTAGCCGGCAGTACTTC

V: TRBV6-5
size: .
J: TRBJ1-6
D: .
CDR3: CASRGLGSYNSPLHF
DNA: TGTGCCAGCAGAGGTCTAGGCTCCTATAATTCACCCCTCCACTTT

V: TRBV5-1
size: .
J: TRBJ1-2
D: TRBD1
CDR3: CASSSGQGSRQGGYTF
DNA: TGCGCCAGCAGCTCGGGACAGGGTAGTAGACAAGGTGGCTACACCTTC

V: TRBV5-6
size: .
J: TRBJ2-1
D: TRBD2
CDR3: CASSFSGRVNEQFF
DNA: TGTGCCAGCAGCTTTAGCGGGAGGGTCAATGAGCAGTTCTTC

V: TRBV14
size: .
J: TRBJ2-7
D: .
CDR3: CASSRQYYEQYF
DNA: TGTGCCAGCAGCCGTCAGTATTACGAGCAGTACTTC

V: TRBV18
size: .
J: TRBJ2-7
D: .
CDR3: CASSRSGTSSWEQYF
DNA: TGTGCCAGCTCACGCTCCGGGACATCCTCATGGGAGCAGTACTTC

V: TRBV5-1
size: .
J: TRBJ2-2
D: TRBD2
CDR3: CASSLPSGFGELFF
DNA: TGCGCCAGCAGCTTGCCTAGCGGGTTCGGGGAGCTGTTTTTT

V: TRBV4-1
size: .
J: TRBJ1-2
D: .
CDR3: CASSQGPGPYGYTF
DNA: TGCGCCAGCAGCCAAGGACCGGGTCCCTATGGCTACACCTTC

V: TRBV5-6
size: .
J: TRBJ2-7
D: .
CDR3: CASSFTTGSYEQYF
DNA: TGTGCCAGCAGCTTTACCACAGGGTCCTACGAGCAGTACTTC

V: TRBV5-1
size: .
J: TRBJ1-1
D: TRBD1
CDR3: CASSLGGTGALNTEAFF
DNA: TGCGCCAGCTCCTTGGGGGGGACAGGGGCCTTGAACACTGAAGCTTTCTTT

V: TRBV30
size: .
J: TRBJ2-7
D: .
CDR3: CAWSAYRHSEQYF
DNA: TGTGCCTGGAGTGCGTACCGACACAGCGAGCAGTACTTC

V: TRBV6-1
size: .
J: TRBJ1-1
D: TRBD1
CDR3: CASSPLTGGTEAFF
DNA: TGTGCCAGCAGTCCCCTGACAGGGGGCACTGAAGCTTTCTTT

V: TRBV7-9
size: .
J: TRBJ1-2
D: .
CDR3: CASSLAGQNYGYTF
DNA: TGTGCCAGCAGCCTAGCCGGACAGAACTATGGCTACACCTTC

V: TRBV29-1
size: .
J: TRBJ2-5
D: TRBD1
CDR3: CSVEGDRGRAETQYF
DNA: TGCAGCGTTGAAGGGGACAGGGGGCGAGCGGAGACCCAGTACTTC

V: TRBV30
size: .
J: TRBJ2-2
D: .
CDR3: CAWDGAGVTGELFF
DNA: TGTGCCTGGGACGGAGCAGGGGTTACCGGGGAGCTGTTTTTT

V: TRBV29-1
size: .
J: TRBJ2-7
D: .
CDR3: CSALGGTGPSYEQYF
DNA: TGCAGCGCTCTGGGGGGGACAGGCCCCTCCTACGAGCAGTACTTC

V: TRBV6-5
size: .
J: TRBJ2-3
D: TRBD2
CDR3: CASSSSGRTDTQYF
DNA: TGTGCCAGCAGTTCTAGCGGACGCACAGATACGCAGTATTTT

V: TRBV25-1
size: .
J: TRBJ1-1
D: .
CDR3: CASSGPMNTEAFF
DNA: TGTGCCAGCAGTGGGCCCATGAACACTGAAGCTTTCTTT

V: TRBV29-1
size: .
J: TRBJ2-7
D: .
CDR3: CSVEVPGTYEQYF
DNA: TGCAGCGTTGAGGTTCCAGGGACCTACGAGCAGTACTTC

V: TRBV25-1
size: .
J: TRBJ1-1
D: TRBD1
CDR3: CASSATGGSYTEAFF
DNA: TGTGCCAGCAGTGCTACAGGGGGTTCTTACACTGAAGCTTTCTTT

V: TRBV10-2
size: .
J: TRBJ1-5
D: TRBD1
CDR3: CASSDTGTGRNQPQHF
DNA: TGCGCCAGCAGTGATACCGGGACAGGCCGAAATCAGCCCCAGCATTTT

V: TRBV2
size: .
J: TRBJ2-2
D: TRBD2
CDR3: CASRGGSQNTGELFF
DNA: TGTGCCAGCCGGGGAGGGAGTCAGAACACCGGGGAGCTGTTTTTT

V: TRBV7-7
size: .
J: TRBJ1-4
D: .
CDR3: CASSLTRSANEKLFF
DNA: TGTGCTAGCAGCTTGACTAGGTCGGCTAATGAAAAACTGTTTTTT

V: TRBV6-5
size: .
J: TRBJ1-2
D: .
CDR3: CASSGTGSYGYTF
DNA: TGTGCCAGCAGTGGCACAGGGTCCTATGGCTACACCTTC

V: TRBV6-5
size: .
J: TRBJ2-7
D: .
CDR3: CASSPLDGSEQYF
DNA: TGTGCCAGCAGCCCTTTAGACGGGTCCGAGCAGTACTTC

V: TRBV7-6
size: .
J: TRBJ2-2
D: .
CDR3: CASSLVVGELFF
DNA: TGTGCCAGCAGCTTAGTAGTAGGGGAGCTGTTTTTT

V: TRBV6-5
size: .
J: TRBJ2-1
D: TRBD2
CDR3: CASRVGREGYNEQFF
DNA: TGTGCCAGCAGGGTAGGGCGGGAGGGGTACAATGAGCAGTTCTTC

V: TRBV14
size: .
J: TRBJ2-5
D: .
CDR3: CASSQLQRGPKETQYF
DNA: TGTGCCAGCAGCCAATTACAGAGAGGGCCTAAAGAGACCCAGTACTTC

V: TRBV19
size: .
J: TRBJ1-5
D: .
CDR3: CASSIDGWEPQHF
DNA: TGTGCCAGTAGTATTGACGGGTGGGAGCCCCAGCATTTT

V: TRBV7-2
size: .
J: TRBJ2-3
D: TRBD2
CDR3: CASKISGSTDTQYF
DNA: TGTGCCAGCAAGATTAGCGGGTCAACAGATACGCAGTATTTT

V: TRBV7-9
size: .
J: TRBJ2-7
D: .
CDR3: CASSLAMTTERREQYF
DNA: TGTGCCAGCAGCTTAGCGATGACTACCGAGAGGCGCGAGCAGTACTTC

V: TRBV7-9
size: .
J: TRBJ1-2
D: .
CDR3: CASTQGAYGYTF
DNA: TGTGCCAGCACCCAAGGAGCCTATGGCTACACCTTC

V: TRBV7-9
size: .
J: TRBJ1-2
D: .
CDR3: CASSSTVSSYGYTF
DNA: TGTGCCAGCAGCTCGACAGTGTCTTCCTATGGCTACACCTTC